This TCR beta chain was identified in a study of T cells in Graves' hyperthyroidism and ophthalmopathy. CDR1 and CDR2 from the germline V gene are SQVTM and ANQGSEA. The CDR3 length is 12 residues. Trimming took off 4 bases at V and 3 bases at J, with 9 bases between the two ends. Each diagnosis was grounded in clinical symptoms, serum thyroxine and TRAb, thyroid ultrasound, and orbital computed tomography. Study-wide results and caveats: Blood samples included most of the expanded thyroid clonotypes exceeding 0.001.

It was RNA transcripts that yielded the amplified TCR beta CDR3 regions. The TCR CDR3 first-round RT-PCR relied on the HTBI primer set. TCRdb re-analysed the multiplex PCR reads in MiXCR, keeping a single row per CDR3 protein. Among about 410,000 distinct CDR3 sequences listed, roughly 15% were seen once. Remarks on this clonotype: Its antigen remains unknown.

The sample was blood. This chain connects TRBV29-1 to TRBJ1-2; TRBD1 might be the D (5 bases). The receptor's source is a woman aged 25 to 39 with Graves' ophthalmopathy. Here the CDR3 reads CSVGDGDYGYTF. Written as DNA, the CDR3 is TGCAGCGTTGGGGACGGGGACTATGGCTACACCTTC.